A single T cell receptor (beta chain) is shown here with its context. In the authors' methods: Amplification from reference gene primers served as the basis for estimated nucleated cell counts. Data came from immunoSEQ multiplex PCR; TCRdb stores just in-frame clones and leaves some out. The DNA gave D and trimming, while V, J and clone size come from that table. The top ten clones hold about 38% of a sample with around 160,000 clones, approximately 80% of them seen once. These data come from a study of blood T cell repertoires in COVID-19. Whole-study context: COVID-19 samples from acute and convalescent phases originated in the United States, Italy and Spain. The analysed material was cDNA or gDNA that came from T cells, B-cell-depleted T cells, or PBMCs.

From germline, CDR1 is LNHNV and CDR2 YYDKDF (reference sequence). This CDR3 comprises 13 residues. Trimming cost V 3 bases and J 0 bases, with 5 bases left between them. The V gene is TRBV15, the J gene TRBJ1-2; unclear D gene. The sequence derives from a human donor in a cohort sampled during active COVID-19. The specimen sequenced was peripheral blood. CDR3 DNA sequence: TGTGCCACCAGCAGGGGCGCTAACTATGGCTACACCTTC. Translated, it gives CATSRGANYGYTF.